The 25 T cell receptor beta chains in this list originate from one sample, sequenced in a study of cytomegalovirus exposure and HLA in healthy donors. 60 Vbeta and 13 Jbeta primers were used in PCR. TCRdb keeps only in-frame clones here, not all; method: immunoSEQ multiplex PCR. Of approximately 150,000 clones in the sample, about 60% are singletons; the top ten hold roughly 7%. Sequencing input: PBMCs. These receptors came from an older woman in good health and CMV-seropositive.

V usage is TRBV7-2 and J usage is TRBJ2-3; D call uncertain. The V and J ends lost 3 bases and 0 bases respectively, with 4 bases between them. The CDR3 is 13 residues long. Germline V gives CDR1 SGHTA, CDR2 FQGNSA. This chain's CDR3 is CASSLGSTDTQYF. In nucleotides, the CDR3 is TGTGCCAGCAGCTTGGGCAGCACAGATACGCAGTATTTT.

The chain links TRBV4-1 to TRBJ1-1; D not certain. From germline, CDR1 is MGHRA and CDR2 YSYEKL. Trimming took off 0 bases at V and 8 bases at J, with 4 bases between the two ends. The CDR3 has 11 amino acids. The CDR3 DNA reads TGCGCCAGCAGCCAAGAGCGGGAAGCTTTCTTT. This encodes CASSQEREAFF.

The V gene is TRBV4-1, the J gene TRBJ1-2; the D gene is possibly TRBD1 (5 bases). Per the germline V gene, CDR1 is MGHRA and CDR2 is YSYEKL. The CDR3 has 13 amino acids. Trimming shortened V by 0 bases and J by 3 bases, and 5 bases separated the two germline ends. CDR3 in amino acids: CASSQDRDYGYTF. CDR3 sequence (DNA): TGCGCCAGCAGCCAAGACAGGGACTATGGCTACACCTTC.

The rearrangement links TRBV19 to TRBJ2-5; 7 bases map to TRBD2. Losses at the gene ends were 3 bases for V and 5 bases for J; bases not matched to a gene: 9. The CDR3 runs 15 residues. Germline V lookup: CDR1 LNHDA, CDR2 SQIVND (reference sequence). The chain's CDR3 is CASSIAGRAGETQYF. In DNA form, the CDR3 reads TGTGCCAGTAGTATTGCTGGGCGAGCGGGGGAGACCCAGTACTTC.

In DNA, the CDR3 is TGTGCCAGTAGTATAGGGACTTTTTCTGAACCCCAGCATTTT. It codes for CASSIGTFSEPQHF. The chain uses TRBV19 and TRBJ1-5; no clear D gene. From germline, CDR1 is LNHDA and CDR2 SQIVND (reference sequence). V was cut by 1 base and J by 10 bases, with 14 bases left in between. CDR3 length: 14 residues.

V gene TRBV7-2 combines with J gene TRBJ2-1, with 12 bases identical to TRBD2. The J segment lost 1 base and the V segment lost 5 bases, leaving 3 bases of the junction unmatched. The CDR3 has 16 residues. Germline CDR1 SGHTA, CDR2 FQGNSA. This chain's CDR3 is CASSVLAGGSYNEQFF. CDR3 DNA: TGTGCCAGCAGCGTACTAGCGGGAGGTTCCTACAATGAGCAGTTCTTC.

In this sample, this clone turned up a few times. The gene calls are TRBV6-5 and TRBJ1-1; maybe TRBD1 (6 bases). This CDR3 has 11 residues. The germline V gene encodes CDR1 MNHEY and CDR2 SVGAGI. V was trimmed by 6 bases and J by 11 bases, leaving 13 bases between them. CDR3 DNA sequence: TGTGCCAGCAGGGTACAGGGTGAGGCTTTCTTT. Translated, it gives CASRVQGEAFF.

The genes are TRBV29-1 and TRBJ2-3, with TRBD2 matching over 11 bases. CDR3 size: 15 residues. The V and J ends lost 5 bases and 0 bases, in that order; junction bases with no gene match: 4. Germline CDR1 SQVTM, CDR2 ANQGSEA. CDR3 residues: CSVIRLAGSTDTQYF. The CDR3 DNA follows: TGCAGCGTTATACGACTAGCGGGAAGCACAGATACGCAGTATTTT.

This clone was observed once. V gene TRBV10-3 combines with J gene TRBJ1-2; D call uncertain. The V and J ends lost 4 bases and 6 bases respectively, with 9 bases between them. The CDR3 has 12 residues. The germline V gene encodes CDR1 ENHRY and CDR2 SYGVKD. CDR3 region: CAISATGDGYTF. CDR3 coding DNA: TGTGCCATCAGTGCGACGGGTGATGGCTACACCTTC.

This clone has more than one count but fewer than ten. Other DNA sequences in this sample translate to the same CDR3. The chain links TRBV2 to TRBJ1-1; 7 bases fit TRBD1. From germline, CDR1 is SNHLY and CDR2 FYNNEI. V was pared by 6 bases and J by 1 base, with 2 bases of the junction left unmatched. The CDR3 has 13 amino acids. CDR3 in DNA: TGTGCCAGCAGCCGACAGGGGAACACTGAAGCTTTCTTT. It yields the protein CASSRQGNTEAFF.

The V gene is TRBV6-1, the J gene TRBJ1-6; possibly TRBD1 for D (6 bases). Deletions cut 7 bases from V and 4 bases from J, with 11 bases between. This CDR3 is 14 amino acids long. The germline CDR1 and CDR2 sequences are MNHNS and SASEGT. The CDR3 nucleotides are TGTGCCAGCACCACCAGGGGTTATAATTCACCCCTCCACTTT. It encodes CASTTRGYNSPLHF.

The rearrangement joins TRBV27 to TRBJ2-6; 12 nucleotides line up with TRBD2. This CDR3 has 17 amino acids. The trim removed 5 bases at V and 2 bases at J, leaving 4 bases unmatched. CDR1 and CDR2 (germline): MNHEY, SMNVEV (reference sequence). CDR3 sequence reads: CASSPTSGRTGANVLTF. The DNA for the CDR3 is TGTGCCAGCAGTCCAACTAGCGGGAGGACTGGGGCCAACGTCCTGACTTTC.

The CDR3 sequence: CASSLGQLSYNEQFF. The CDR3 DNA sequence: TGTGCCAGCTCACTGGGACAACTATCCTACAATGAGCAGTTCTTC. The chain uses TRBV18 and TRBJ2-1; tentative D call: TRBD1 (6 bases). Looked up from germline, CDR1 is KGHSH and CDR2 is LQKENI. V was trimmed by 4 bases and J by 1 base, leaving 11 bases between them. The CDR3 consists of 15 residues.

The chain joins TRBV6-5 to TRBJ2-7, with 9 bases lining up with TRBD1. The ends lost 5 bases at V and 2 bases at J; junction bases unmatched: 4. This CDR3 region has 14 residues. Germline CDR1 is MNHEY and CDR2 is SVGAGI. CDR3 nucleotides: TGTGCCAGCAGTGCCGGGACAGGGCCCTACGAGCAGTACTTC. Protein: CASSAGTGPYEQYF.

V is TRBV30 and J is TRBJ1-2; TRBD1 matches 7 bases. Trimming took 3 bases from V and 3 from J; bases not matched to a gene: 7. The CDR3 covers 14 residues. CDR1 is GTSNPN and CDR2 is SVGIG in the germline V gene (reference sequence). The CDR3 coding sequence is TGTGCCTGGAGCATAAAGCAGGGGGACTATGGCTACACCTTC. Protein sequence: CAWSIKQGDYGYTF.

CDR3: CASSQESGQGPDTQYF. CDR3 nucleotide sequence: TGCGCCAGCAGCCAGGAATCGGGACAGGGCCCAGATACGCAGTATTTT. The V call is TRBV4-1, the J call TRBJ2-3, with 9 positions matching TRBD1. Germline CDR1 is MGHRA and CDR2 is YSYEKL. The CDR3 is made up of 16 amino acids. Unmatched junction bases numbered 8, after V lost 3 bases and J lost 4 bases.

In regard to this clone: A far larger clone lies a single base away; this is likely a read error. This chain joins TRBV7-9 and TRBJ2-3; 7 bases match TRBD2. CDR3 length: 16 amino acids. The V gene's germline CDR1 is SEHNR and CDR2 FQNEAQ (reference sequence). The CDR3 bases are TGTTCCAGCAGCTTATCAGTCGGGGGGATCACAGATACGCAGTATTTT. Translated, it gives CSSSLSVGGITDTQYF.

The V and J genes are TRBV5-1 and TRBJ2-7, with 7 bases matching TRBD2. In germline, CDR1 is SGHRS, CDR2 YFSETQ. V was pared by 4 bases and J by 6 bases, with 7 bases of the junction left unmatched. This CDR3 has 13 amino acids. CDR3 coding DNA: TGCGCCAGCAGCACGAACCCGGGAGGCGAGCAGTACTTC. Protein product: CASSTNPGGEQYF.

V is TRBV19 and J is TRBJ2-7; D not resolved. Germline CDR1 is LNHDA and CDR2 is SQIVND (reference sequence). The CDR3 has 13 amino acids. V lost 6 bases and J lost 9, with 18 bases in between. This chain's CDR3 is CASSPTMAGGQYF. The CDR3 DNA reads TGTGCCAGTAGCCCAACTATGGCTGGTGGGCAGTACTTC.

This clone was counted only a few times. This chain joins TRBV4-3 and TRBJ2-7; the D is unclear. This CDR3 region has 14 residues. The germline V gene encodes CDR1 LGHNA and CDR2 YSLEER. Trimming shortened V by 0 bases and J by 4 bases, and 10 bases separated the two germline ends. CDR3 sequence reads: CASSQDRGLYEQYF. CDR3 bases: TGCGCCAGCAGCCAAGATCGCGGATTGTACGAGCAGTACTTC.

The chain employs TRBV7-6 and TRBJ2-1; 8 nucleotides match TRBD2. The V segment lost 1 base and the J segment 8 bases; nucleotides outside the gene matches: 10. CDR1 SGHVS and CDR2 FNYEAQ come from the germline V gene. The CDR3 is 16 amino acids. The CDR3: CASSLGTGTRIDEQFF. DNA of the CDR3: TGTGCCAGCAGCTTAGGAACCGGGACTAGGATTGATGAGCAGTTCTTC.

This chain links TRBV11-2 with TRBJ2-1, with 10 bases identical to TRBD2. The CDR3 is 14 amino acids. With 10 bases clipped from V and 0 bases from J, the junction kept 3 bases outside the gene matches. The germline CDR1 and CDR2 sequences are SGHAT and FQNNGV. The CDR3 DNA reads TGTGCCACCCAGCGGGGGGGCTCCTACAATGAGCAGTTCTTC. Translated: CATQRGGSYNEQFF. The full variable domain, its missing parts supplied by reference TRBV11-2 and TRBJ2-1, is EAGVAQSPRYKIIEKRQSVAFWCNPISGHATLYWYQQILGQGPKLLIQFQNNGVVDDSQLPKDRFSAERLKGVDSTLKIQPAKLEDSAVYLCATQRGGSYNEQFFGPGTRLTVL.

V usage is TRBV7-9 and J usage is TRBJ1-6; 7 bases map to TRBD1. V trimming: 5 bases; J trimming: 7 bases; junction bases outside the gene matches: 8. The germline CDR1 and CDR2 sequences are SEHNR and FQNEAQ (reference sequence). The CDR3 consists of 15 residues. The CDR3 sequence: CASSPSDRENSPLHF. CDR3 DNA: TGTGCCAGCAGCCCGTCCGACAGGGAGAATTCACCCCTCCACTTT. Drawing the rest from reference TRBV7-9 and TRBJ1-6, the complete variable domain is DTGVSQNPRHKITKRGQNVTFRCDPISEHNRLYWYRQTLGQGPEFLTYFQNEAQLEKSRLLSDRFSAERPKGSFSTLEIQRTEQGDSAMYLCASSPSDRENSPLHFGNGTRLTVT.

The V gene is TRBV18, the J gene TRBJ2-5; TRBD1 is a possible D gene (6 bases). V was trimmed by 5 bases and J by 4 bases, leaving 14 bases between them. The CDR3 has 14 residues. Germline values: CDR1 KGHSH, CDR2 LQKENI. The CDR3 DNA follows: TGTGCCAGCTCATCATCAGGGGTGGGAGAGACCCAGTACTTC. This codes for CASSSSGVGETQYF.

This clone was counted between two and nine times. The rearrangement joins TRBV5-1 to TRBJ2-1, with D possibly TRBD2 on 6 matching bases. Germline V gene data show CDR1 as SGHRS and CDR2 as YFSETQ. Between the trimmed V and J ends, which lost 0 bases and 4 bases, there was a span of 14 bases. CDR3 length: 16 amino acids. CDR3 coding DNA: TGCGCCAGCAGCTTGGGGGGGACTCCACAGTACAATGAGCAGTTCTTC. Protein product: CASSLGGTPQYNEQFF.